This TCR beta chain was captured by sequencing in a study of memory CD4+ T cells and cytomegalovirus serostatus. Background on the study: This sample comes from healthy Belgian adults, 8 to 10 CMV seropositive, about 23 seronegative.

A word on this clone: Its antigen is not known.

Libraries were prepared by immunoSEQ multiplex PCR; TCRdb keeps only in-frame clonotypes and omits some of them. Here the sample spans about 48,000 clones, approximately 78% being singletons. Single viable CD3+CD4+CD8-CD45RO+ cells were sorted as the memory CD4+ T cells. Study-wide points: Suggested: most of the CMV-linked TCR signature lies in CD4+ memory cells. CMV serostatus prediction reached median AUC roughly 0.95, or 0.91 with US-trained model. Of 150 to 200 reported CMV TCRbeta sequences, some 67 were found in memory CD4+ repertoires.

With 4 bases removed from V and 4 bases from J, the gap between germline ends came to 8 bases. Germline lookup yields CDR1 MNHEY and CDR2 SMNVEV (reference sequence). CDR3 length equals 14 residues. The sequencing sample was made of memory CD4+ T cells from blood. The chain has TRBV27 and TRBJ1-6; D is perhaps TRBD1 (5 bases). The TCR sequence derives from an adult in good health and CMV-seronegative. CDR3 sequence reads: CASSWDGYNSPLHF. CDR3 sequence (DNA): TGTGCCAGCAGTTGGGACGGTTATAATTCACCCCTCCACTTT.